Each of the 31 T cell receptor beta chains below was sequenced from the same sample in a study of early T cells in non-severe SARS-CoV-2 infection. TCRdb analysed the 5' RACE reads with MiXCR anew, one entry per CDR3 protein. The sample has tens of thousands of distinct CDR3 sequences; 14% are singletons. Sequenced: whole blood. The source is an adult who was a healthcare worker with PCR-confirmed SARS-CoV-2 infection or an uninfected control (not recorded which).

The V and J genes are TRBV29-1 and TRBJ2-3, with D uncertain. V lost 6 bases, J lost 0 bases, and 1 base lay in between. This CDR3 comprises 10 residues. Germline CDR1 SQVTM, CDR2 ANQGSEA. CDR3 loop: CSVSTDTQYF. The CDR3 region has the DNA TGCAGCGTGAGCACAGATACGCAGTATTTT.

This clonotype was seen a handful of times. The chain joins TRBV29-1 to TRBJ1-2; D remains ambiguous. Per germline, CDR1 SQVTM and CDR2 ANQGSEA. The germline V and J ends were trimmed by 3 bases and 8 bases, with 13 bases remaining between them. The CDR3 contains 12 residues. The CDR3 coding sequence is TGCAGCGTTGACGAGCCGGTGGTAGGCTACACCTTC. Its translation: CSVDEPVVGYTF.

The V call is TRBV24-1, the J call TRBJ2-3; D is unclear. CDR3 length: 14 residues. In germline, CDR1 is KGHDR, CDR2 SFDVKD. V dropped 4 bases and J dropped 0 bases, with 7 bases sitting between them. The CDR3 DNA sequence: TGTGCCACCAGTGACACAACTAGCACAGATACGCAGTATTTT. Protein: CATSDTTSTDTQYF.

This clonotype showed up many times. CDR3 coding DNA: TGTGCCAGCAGCTTGGCCTGGGTAGCGGGGGCTGAGTACCAAGAGACCCAGTACTTC. Translating gives CASSLAWVAGAEYQETQYF. The rearrangement joins TRBV5-4 to TRBJ2-5; TRBD2 aligns across 9 bases. CDR3 length: 19 amino acids. With 0 bases clipped from V and 0 bases from J, the junction kept 12 bases outside the gene matches. The germline CDR1 and CDR2 sequences are SGHNT and YYREEE (reference sequence).

This clonotype occurred a few times. This sequence joins TRBV12-3 or TRBV12-4 and TRBJ2-1; D gene unclear. This CDR3 contains 14 residues. The V end was cut by 7 bases, the J end by 5 bases, with 15 bases between. The CDR3 is CASTYEDRNNEQFF. The CDR3 DNA reads TGTGCCAGCACCTACGAGGACCGAAACAATGAGCAGTTCTTC.

The rearrangement joins TRBV28 to TRBJ2-7; no clear D gene. Per the germline V gene, CDR1 is MDHEN and CDR2 is SYDVKM. Trimming removed 8 bases from V and 0 bases from J, with 8 bases in between. This CDR3 contains 12 residues. CDR3 bases: TGTGCCAGCGGGCAGCTCTCCTACGAGCAGTACTTC. Translated, it gives CASGQLSYEQYF.

This clonotype was counted between two and nine times. The CDR3 sequence: CASKPLGQTPSYEQYF. The DNA for the CDR3 is TGTGCCAGTAAACCCCTGGGACAGACGCCTTCCTACGAGCAGTACTTC. The chain is built from TRBV19 and TRBJ2-7, with TRBD1 matching 7 bases. Trimming at V came to 7 bases and at J to 1 base, leaving 13 bases not matched to a gene. CDR3 length equals 16 residues. Germline V CDR1 and CDR2: LNHDA, SQIVND (reference sequence).

This chain links TRBV18 with TRBJ1-5; TRBD1 matches at 10 bases. The CDR3 totals 16 residues. V trimming: 3 bases; J trimming: 2 bases; junction bases outside the gene matches: 4. Germline V gene data show CDR1 as KGHSH and CDR2 as LQKENI. CDR3 amino acids: CASSPTGTGGNQPQHF. CDR3 bases: TGTGCCAGCTCACCGACCGGGACAGGGGGCAATCAGCCCCAGCATTTT.

This clonotype was counted a few times. This chain uses TRBV3-1 with TRBJ2-7; the D gene is possibly TRBD2 (5 bases). Germline-derived CDR1 and CDR2 are LGHDT and YNNKEL (reference sequence). This CDR3 has 14 residues. V lost 5 bases to trimming and J lost 1 base, with 12 bases between them. In nucleotides, the CDR3 is TGTGCCAGCAGCTCGGTCGGGATGTCCTACGAGCAGTACTTC. Amino acid sequence: CASSSVGMSYEQYF.

This clonotype has a handful of counts. The V call is TRBV19, the J call TRBJ2-5, with 8 bases fitting TRBD2. The J segment lost 2 bases and the V segment lost 5 bases, leaving 19 bases of the junction unmatched. Germline lookup yields CDR1 LNHDA and CDR2 SQIVND (reference sequence). The CDR3 runs 19 residues. CDR3 residues: CASSPGRVAGPILQETQYF. The CDR3 DNA sequence: TGTGCCAGTAGTCCCGGAAGGGTAGCGGGACCCATCCTGCAAGAGACCCAGTACTTC. Drawing the rest from reference TRBV19 and TRBJ2-5, the complete variable domain is DGGITQSPKYLFRKEGQNVTLSCEQNLNHDAMYWYRQDPGQGLRLIYYSQIVNDFQKGDIAEGYSVSREKKESFPLTVTSAQKNPTAFYLCASSPGRVAGPILQETQYFGPGTRLLVL.

There are a few counts of this clonotype. This chain uses TRBV29-1 with TRBJ1-1; no clear D gene. Germline V gene lookup returns CDR1 SQVTM and CDR2 ANQGSEA. This CDR3 comprises 10 residues. Between the trimmed V and J ends, which lost 0 bases and 13 bases, there was a span of 9 bases. CDR3 sequence (DNA): TGCAGCGTTGAAGAAGTAGTTGGTTTCTTT. Its translation is CSVEEVVGFF. The full variable domain, completed using reference TRBV29-1 and TRBJ1-1, is SAVISQKPSRDICQRGTSLTIQCQVDSQVTMMFWYRQQPGQSLTLIATANQGSEATYESGFVIDKFPISRPNLTFSTLTVSNMSPEDSSIYLCSVEEVVGFFGQGTRLTVV.

The gene calls are TRBV4-3 and TRBJ2-7, with D perhaps matching TRBD2 (5 bases). CDR3 length: 15 residues. The germline gives CDR1 LGHNA, CDR2 YSLEER. Between the trimmed V and J ends, which lost 0 bases and 3 bases, there was a span of 12 bases. CDR3 sequence (DNA): TGCGCCAGCAGCCAAGAGTCCCTAGCCCGCTACGAGCAGTACTTC. Translating gives CASSQESLARYEQYF.

This clonotype was detected many times. This chain joins TRBV11-2 and TRBJ1-5; D remains unclear. The germline CDR1 and CDR2 sequences are SGHAT and FQNNGV. This CDR3 comprises 14 residues. The V gene lost 3 bases and the J gene lost 0 bases, with 6 bases spanning the gap. DNA for the CDR3: TGTGCCAGCAGCTTGTGGGATAGCAATCAGCCCCAGCATTTT. Its translation is CASSLWDSNQPQHF.

This clonotype was seen more than once but under ten times. This chain connects TRBV5-5 to TRBJ1-1; 10 bases are shared with TRBD1. The CDR3 sequence is 14 residues long. The J segment lost 7 bases and the V segment lost 0 bases, leaving 3 bases of the junction unmatched. Per the germline V gene, CDR1 is SGHKS and CDR2 is YYEKEE (reference sequence). The CDR3 coding sequence is TGTGCCAGCAGCTTGGGGACAGGGGGGTTTGAAGCTTTCTTT. Amino acids: CASSLGTGGFEAFF.

This clonotype was detected ten times or more. The V call is TRBV28, the J call TRBJ2-3, with 11 bases aligning to TRBD2. V was pared by 2 bases and J by 3 bases, with 16 bases of the junction left unmatched. Germline CDR1 is MDHEN and CDR2 is SYDVKM. The CDR3 consists of 20 residues. CDR3 protein: CASSLPVSSGGYKSTDTQYF. The CDR3 nucleotides read TGTGCCAGCAGTTTACCGGTGTCTAGCGGGGGGTACAAGTCTACAGATACGCAGTATTTT.

This clonotype was recorded a few times. The chain carries TRBV29-1 and TRBJ2-1; 9 bases agree with TRBD2. This CDR3 has 19 amino acids. Germline loops: CDR1 SQVTM, CDR2 ANQGSEA. V was clipped by 0 bases and J by 4 bases; unmatched bases: 16. The CDR3 is CSVEDLYSGAGGKYNEQFF. CDR3 bases: TGCAGCGTTGAAGATCTTTATTCCGGCGCGGGGGGGAAATACAATGAGCAGTTCTTC.

CDR3 bases: TGTGCCAGCAGGGTACAGGGCTGGTATGGCTACACCTTC. Encoded protein: CASRVQGWYGYTF. V gene TRBV13 combines with J gene TRBJ1-2; D might be TRBD1 (6 bases). With 6 bases removed from V and 5 bases from J, the gap between germline ends came to 13 bases. The CDR3 has 13 residues. CDR1 and CDR2 from the germline V gene are PRHDT and FYEKMQ (reference sequence).

The chain joins TRBV11-2 to TRBJ1-1; D is unresolved. This CDR3 spans 11 amino acids. Deletions cut 0 bases from V and 10 bases from J, with 6 bases between. Germline values: CDR1 SGHAT, CDR2 FQNNGV. CDR3 sequence reads: CASSLDRVAFF. DNA for the CDR3: TGTGCCAGCAGCTTAGATCGTGTAGCTTTCTTT.

The chain is built from TRBV11-2 and TRBJ1-3; D ambiguous. V was trimmed by 5 bases and J by 1 base, leaving 12 bases between them. The CDR3 has 15 amino acids. Germline V lookup: CDR1 SGHAT, CDR2 FQNNGV. Written as DNA, the CDR3 is TGTGCCAGCAGCCCCTCCGGGTTTTCTGGAAACACCATATATTTT. This sequence encodes CASSPSGFSGNTIYF.

This clonotype was detected only a few times. The genes are TRBV5-6 and TRBJ2-7; TRBD1 agrees at 7 bases. This CDR3 is built from 15 residues. V was clipped by 3 bases and J by 0 bases; unmatched bases: 6. Per germline, CDR1 SGHDT and CDR2 YYEEEE. The CDR3 coding sequence is TGTGCCAGCAGCTACTACTGGGACAGCTCCTACGAGCAGTACTTC. This encodes CASSYYWDSSYEQYF.

The rearrangement uses TRBV7-6 and TRBJ1-6; D perhaps matches TRBD1 (6 bases). Germline V gives CDR1 SGHVS, CDR2 FNYEAQ. The CDR3 sequence is 13 residues long. V gave up 8 bases and J gave up 13 bases, with 18 bases separating them. CDR3 DNA: TGTGCCAGCTCGGCCGGGGGCCTCGAGCCCCTCCACTTT. Residues: CASSAGGLEPLHF.

This clonotype was recorded at least ten times. This chain uses TRBV28 with TRBJ1-1; the D is unclear. Per germline, CDR1 MDHEN and CDR2 SYDVKM. The V gene lost 7 bases and the J gene lost 1 base, with 13 bases spanning the gap. The CDR3 spans 14 residues. The CDR3 DNA sequence: TGTGCCAGCAAGGGCCGTGGAGGGAACACTGAAGCTTTCTTT. Its protein is CASKGRGGNTEAFF.

The gene calls are TRBV20-1 and TRBJ2-5, with D uncertain. The CDR3 contains 14 residues. V was pared by 2 bases and J by 2 bases, with 12 bases between. Per the germline V gene, CDR1 is DFQATT and CDR2 is SNEGSKA (reference sequence). Written as DNA, the CDR3 is TGCAGTGCTAGACGTCAAATAGGGCAAGAGACCCAGTACTTC. Translated, it gives CSARRQIGQETQYF.

This clonotype was observed a few times. The genes are TRBV11-2 and TRBJ2-3; no definite D call. Trimming took 0 bases from V and 4 from J, leaving 5 bases between them. The CDR3 contains 13 residues. CDR1 SGHAT and CDR2 FQNNGV come from the germline V gene. CDR3: CASSLDRPDTQYF. The CDR3 DNA sequence: TGTGCCAGCAGCTTAGATAGGCCAGATACGCAGTATTTT.

This clonotype was seen only a few times. The gene calls are TRBV29-1 and TRBJ1-2, with a weak D call TRBD1 (6 bases). Trimming took 0 bases from V and 3 from J, leaving 20 bases between them. Germline lookup yields CDR1 SQVTM and CDR2 ANQGSEA. This CDR3 spans 17 amino acids. This CDR3 is CSVEDREGGRIDYGYTF. DNA for the CDR3: TGCAGCGTTGAAGATCGGGAGGGGGGAAGGATTGACTATGGCTACACCTTC.

This clonotype showed up many times. The junction departs from the called germline gene at one end, perhaps through a read error. This chain links TRBV7-2 with TRBJ2-5; 7 bases line up with TRBD1. The V gene's germline CDR1 is SGHTA and CDR2 FQGNSA. The CDR3 sequence is 13 residues long. The CDR3 DNA reads TGTGCCAGCAACTTAGACAGGGTGGAGACCCAGTACTTC. Amino acids: CASNLDRVETQYF.

CDR3 loop: CASSYGLYNEQFF. The CDR3 DNA reads TGTGCCAGCAGTTACGGACTTTACAATGAGCAGTTCTTC. This chain joins TRBV6-5 and TRBJ2-1; TRBD2 is a possible D gene (5 bases). CDR3 size: 13 residues. Germline assignment: CDR1 MNHEY and CDR2 SVGAGI. V gave up 2 bases and J gave up 4 bases, with 6 bases separating them.

The J gene is TRBJ1-3, the V gene TRBV5-4, with no clear D. The CDR3 consists of 12 residues. CDR1 and CDR2 from the germline V gene are SGHNT and YYREEE (reference sequence). Deletions cut 0 bases from V and 9 bases from J, with 7 bases between. The CDR3 sequence is CASSLGRATIYF. The CDR3 DNA reads TGTGCCAGCAGCTTGGGAAGGGCCACCATATATTTT.

Only one count was recorded for this clonotype. The V call is TRBV24-1, the J call TRBJ1-1; TRBD1 agrees at 8 bases. This CDR3 is built from 15 residues. V shed 2 bases and J 1 base; nucleotides not matched to a gene: 2. Germline-derived CDR1 and CDR2 are KGHDR and SFDVKD. CDR3 sequence reads: CATSDSGTGNTEAFF. CDR3 coding DNA: TGTGCCACCAGTGATTCCGGGACAGGGAACACTGAAGCTTTCTTT.

The chain couples TRBV11-2 to TRBJ2-1; 8 bases line up with TRBD2. The CDR3 is 14 residues long. The ends lost 4 bases at V and 4 bases at J; junction bases unmatched: 3. Per germline, CDR1 SGHAT and CDR2 FQNNGV. The CDR3 is CASSSLAGYNEQFF. In DNA form, the CDR3 reads TGTGCCAGCAGCTCCCTAGCGGGTTACAATGAGCAGTTCTTC.

The chain has TRBV5-1 and TRBJ1-2; D is ambiguous. Looked up from germline, CDR1 is SGHRS and CDR2 is YFSETQ. CDR3 length equals 13 residues. Deletions cut 0 bases from V and 6 bases from J, with 9 bases between. The CDR3 loop reads CASSLGLENGYTF. The CDR3 DNA reads as TGCGCCAGCAGCTTGGGATTGGAGAATGGCTACACCTTC.